These T cell receptor beta chains were read from a single sample in a study of blood T cells in healthy people across ages. Each CDR3 protein gets one entry after TCRdb re-called the 5' RACE reads with MiXCR. The sample lists 850,000 or so distinct CDR3 sequences; more than 25% were seen once. The sample was blood. The receptors stem from a woman aged 80 or older in good health. Each CDR3 is given with its conserved first and last residue. A D gene is named only where the DNA matches it firmly. For some rows the clone size is stated as once, few or many, or as a class when expanded; others skip it.

v_gene: TRBV21-1
abundance: NA
j_gene: TRBJ2-5
d_gene: NA
len: 16
CDR3aa: CASSKVTAGGNNEQYF
CDR3nt: TGTGCCAGCAGCAAAGTGACAGCGGGGGGAAACAATGAGCAGTACTTC

v_gene: TRBV18
abundance: NA
j_gene: TRBJ2-5
d_gene: NA
len: 14
CDR3aa: CASSPRQTQEAQYF
CDR3nt: TGTGCCAGCTCACCCCGACAGACCCAAGAGGCCCAGTACTTC

v_gene: TRBV14
abundance: NA
j_gene: TRBJ1-2
d_gene: TRBD1
len: 14
CDR3aa: CASQAGQGPYGYTF
CDR3nt: TGTGCCAGCCAAGCCGGACAGGGCCCCTATGGCTACACCTTC

v_gene: TRBV10-3
abundance: few
j_gene: TRBJ2-2
d_gene: TRBD2
len: 15
CDR3aa: CAISAASGGTGELFF
CDR3nt: TGTGCCATCAGTGCCGCCAGCGGGGGCACCGGGGAGCTGTTTTTT

v_gene: TRBV5-1
abundance: many
j_gene: TRBJ2-3
d_gene: TRBD2
len: 15
CDR3aa: CASSLRLAGEDTQYF
CDR3nt: TGCGCCAGCAGCTTGCGACTAGCGGGGGAAGATACGCAGTATTTT

v_gene: TRBV4-3
abundance: many
j_gene: TRBJ1-2
d_gene: TRBD1
len: 15
CDR3aa: CASSPQDRDSGGYTF
CDR3nt: TGCGCCAGCAGCCCTCAGGACAGGGATTCGGGTGGCTACACCTTC

v_gene: TRBV6-5
abundance: NA
j_gene: TRBJ1-2
d_gene: TRBD1
len: 13
CDR3aa: CASSTRQGYGYTF
CDR3nt: TGTGCCAGCAGTACAAGACAGGGGTATGGCTACACCTTC

v_gene: TRBV5-6
abundance: many
j_gene: TRBJ2-7
d_gene: NA
len: 15
CDR3aa: CASSSPTKTYYEQYF
CDR3nt: TGTGCCAGCAGCTCTCCCACGAAGACTTACTACGAGCAGTACTTC

v_gene: TRBV4-1
abundance: once
j_gene: TRBJ1-2
d_gene: TRBD1
len: 15
CDR3aa: CASSHGDRAHYGYTF
CDR3nt: TGCGCCAGCAGCCATGGAGACAGGGCTCACTATGGCTACACCTTC

v_gene: TRBV12-3/TRBV12-4
abundance: many
j_gene: TRBJ1-2
d_gene: TRBD1
len: 11
CDR3aa: CASSSQGAVTF
CDR3nt: TGTGCCAGCAGTTCACAGGGGGCCGTCACCTTC

v_gene: TRBV7-2
abundance: NA
j_gene: TRBJ1-1
d_gene: TRBD1
len: 15
CDR3aa: CASSSQGGTGTEAFF
CDR3nt: TGTGCCAGCAGTTCTCAGGGGGGCACGGGCACTGAAGCTTTCTTT

v_gene: TRBV28
abundance: few
j_gene: TRBJ1-2
d_gene: TRBD1
len: 13
CDR3aa: CASGRQGRYGYTF
CDR3nt: TGTGCCAGCGGGAGACAGGGCCGCTATGGCTACACCTTC

v_gene: TRBV2
abundance: NA
j_gene: TRBJ2-2
d_gene: NA
len: 13
CDR3aa: CASSDGGTGELFF
CDR3nt: TGTGCCAGCAGTGATGGAGGGACCGGGGAGCTGTTTTTT

v_gene: TRBV28
abundance: few
j_gene: TRBJ2-1
d_gene: TRBD2
len: 15
CDR3aa: CASSKAGGSYNEQFF
CDR3nt: TGTGCCAGCAGTAAAGCGGGGGGCTCCTACAATGAGCAGTTCTTC

v_gene: TRBV7-2
abundance: NA
j_gene: TRBJ1-2
d_gene: TRBD1
len: 13
CDR3aa: CASSSGTGGLYTF
CDR3nt: TGTGCCAGCAGTTCCGGGACAGGGGGCCTCTACACCTTC

v_gene: TRBV5-1
abundance: once
j_gene: TRBJ2-7
d_gene: NA
len: 14
CDR3aa: CASSVVDISYEQYF
CDR3nt: TGCGCCAGCAGCGTGGTGGACATCTCCTACGAGCAGTACTTT

v_gene: TRBV7-9
abundance: many
j_gene: TRBJ2-7
d_gene: TRBD1
len: 17
CDR3aa: CASSLRLRTGKKDEQYF
CDR3nt: TGTGCCAGCAGCTTACGGCTTCGGACAGGGAAAAAGGACGAGCAGTACTTC

v_gene: TRBV5-1
abundance: NA
j_gene: TRBJ1-5
d_gene: NA
len: 13
CDR3aa: CASSAQPNQPQHF
CDR3nt: TGCGCCAGCAGCGCACAGCCCAATCAGCCCCAGCATTTT

v_gene: TRBV10-3
abundance: many
j_gene: TRBJ1-1
d_gene: NA
len: 13
CDR3aa: CAITSDGNTEAFF
CDR3nt: TGTGCCATCACCTCGGACGGGAACACTGAAGCTTTCTTT

v_gene: TRBV20-1
abundance: many
j_gene: TRBJ2-1
d_gene: TRBD1
len: 14
CDR3aa: CSASEGGSYNEQFF
CDR3nt: TGCAGTGCTAGTGAAGGGGGCAGTTACAATGAGCAGTTCTTC

v_gene: TRBV12-3/TRBV12-4
abundance: many
j_gene: TRBJ1-5
d_gene: NA
len: 13
CDR3aa: CASRALGNQPQHF
CDR3nt: TGTGCCAGCAGGGCTTTAGGAAATCAGCCCCAGCATTTT

v_gene: TRBV20-1
abundance: few
j_gene: TRBJ1-2
d_gene: TRBD1
len: 13
CDR3aa: CSARETGGHGYTF
CDR3nt: TGCAGTGCTAGAGAGACAGGGGGCCATGGCTACACCTTC

v_gene: TRBV7-7
abundance: once
j_gene: TRBJ2-1
d_gene: NA
len: 14
CDR3aa: CASSLSGFGETQFF
CDR3nt: TGTGCTAGCAGCTTATCTGGGTTCGGGGAGACCCAGTTCTTC

v_gene: TRBV12-3/TRBV12-4
abundance: NA
j_gene: TRBJ2-5
d_gene: TRBD1
len: 15
CDR3aa: CASSHGTGGSETQYF
CDR3nt: TGTGCCAGCAGTCACGGGACAGGGGGTTCGGAGACCCAGTACTTC

v_gene: TRBV12-3/TRBV12-4
abundance: many
j_gene: TRBJ2-1
d_gene: NA
len: 11
CDR3aa: CASSLGYEQFF
CDR3nt: TGTGCCAGCAGCCTAGGGTATGAGCAGTTCTTC

v_gene: TRBV9
abundance: few
j_gene: TRBJ1-2
d_gene: TRBD1
len: 13
CDR3aa: CASSERQGDGYTF
CDR3nt: TGTGCCAGCAGCGAGAGACAGGGGGATGGCTACACCTTC

v_gene: TRBV15
abundance: many
j_gene: TRBJ2-5
d_gene: NA
len: 16
CDR3aa: CATSRGLEGVQETQYF
CDR3nt: TGTGCCACCAGCAGAGGCCTGGAGGGGGTCCAAGAGACCCAGTACTTC

v_gene: TRBV28
abundance: many
j_gene: TRBJ2-1
d_gene: TRBD2
len: 15
CDR3aa: CASRPTSGGALEQFF
CDR3nt: TGTGCCAGCAGGCCGACTAGCGGGGGGGCACTTGAGCAGTTCTTC

v_gene: TRBV6-2/TRBV6-3
abundance: many
j_gene: TRBJ2-5
d_gene: NA
len: 12
CDR3aa: CASNRIQETQYF
CDR3nt: TGTGCCAGCAACAGGATCCAAGAGACCCAGTACTTC

v_gene: TRBV27
abundance: many
j_gene: TRBJ2-3
d_gene: NA
len: 14
CDR3aa: CASSLTGFLDTQYF
CDR3nt: TGTGCCAGCAGCCTTACAGGGTTTCTTGATACGCAGTATTTT

v_gene: TRBV20-1
abundance: many
j_gene: TRBJ2-7
d_gene: NA
len: 13
CDR3aa: CSARKEIEGEQYF
CDR3nt: TGCAGTGCTAGGAAAGAAATAGAGGGGGAGCAGTACTTC

v_gene: TRBV13
abundance: many
j_gene: TRBJ2-7
d_gene: NA
len: 14
CDR3aa: CASSFRRGKYEQYF
CDR3nt: TGTGCCAGCAGCTTCCGGCGGGGCAAATACGAGCAGTACTTC

v_gene: TRBV24-1
abundance: NA
j_gene: TRBJ2-1
d_gene: NA
len: 13
CDR3aa: CATSEMGYNEQFF
CDR3nt: TGTGCCACCAGTGAGATGGGATACAATGAGCAGTTCTTC

v_gene: TRBV7-2
abundance: many
j_gene: TRBJ2-1
d_gene: NA
len: 13
CDR3aa: CASSNYRVDEQFF
CDR3nt: TGTGCCAGCAGCAACTACAGGGTGGATGAGCAGTTCTTC

v_gene: TRBV11-2
abundance: many
j_gene: TRBJ2-7
d_gene: TRBD2
len: 15
CDR3aa: CASSPWGSGVSEQYF
CDR3nt: TGTGCCAGCAGTCCTTGGGGTAGCGGGGTTAGCGAGCAGTACTTC

v_gene: TRBV5-1
abundance: NA
j_gene: TRBJ1-2
d_gene: NA
len: 15
CDR3aa: CASSLVVPGANGYTF
CDR3nt: TGCGCCAGCAGCTTGGTAGTCCCGGGGGCAAATGGCTACACCTTC

v_gene: TRBV14
abundance: NA
j_gene: TRBJ2-4
d_gene: NA
len: 15
CDR3aa: CASSQDGVSKNIQYF
CDR3nt: TGTGCCAGCAGCCAAGATGGAGTATCCAAAAACATTCAGTACTTC

v_gene: TRBV6-5
abundance: NA
j_gene: TRBJ1-1
d_gene: TRBD1
len: 13
CDR3aa: CASTGQGRSEAFF
CDR3nt: TGTGCCAGCACCGGACAGGGTAGGTCTGAAGCTTTCTTT

v_gene: TRBV6-5
abundance: NA
j_gene: TRBJ1-1
d_gene: TRBD1
len: 14
CDR3aa: CASSPLTGHTEAFF
CDR3nt: TGTGCCAGCAGTCCGTTGACAGGGCACACTGAAGCTTTCTTT

v_gene: TRBV12-3/TRBV12-4
abundance: few
j_gene: TRBJ2-7
d_gene: NA
len: 14
CDR3aa: CASTRVQKSYEQYF
CDR3nt: TGTGCCAGCACCCGCGTGCAGAAGTCCTACGAGCAGTACTTC

v_gene: TRBV5-1
abundance: NA
j_gene: TRBJ2-5
d_gene: NA
len: 15
CDR3aa: CASSFGGQSLGTRYF
CDR3nt: TGCGCCAGCAGCTTTGGTGGGCAGTCTTTGGGGACCCGGTACTTC

v_gene: TRBV6-5
abundance: NA
j_gene: TRBJ1-2
d_gene: NA
len: 12
CDR3aa: CASSYSGDGYTF
CDR3nt: TGTGCCAGCAGTTACTCAGGGGATGGCTACACCTTC

v_gene: TRBV5-6
abundance: few
j_gene: TRBJ2-2
d_gene: NA
len: 16
CDR3aa: CASSSEYSPNTGELFF
CDR3nt: TGTGCCAGCAGCTCTGAATATTCCCCGAACACCGGGGAGCTGTTTTTT